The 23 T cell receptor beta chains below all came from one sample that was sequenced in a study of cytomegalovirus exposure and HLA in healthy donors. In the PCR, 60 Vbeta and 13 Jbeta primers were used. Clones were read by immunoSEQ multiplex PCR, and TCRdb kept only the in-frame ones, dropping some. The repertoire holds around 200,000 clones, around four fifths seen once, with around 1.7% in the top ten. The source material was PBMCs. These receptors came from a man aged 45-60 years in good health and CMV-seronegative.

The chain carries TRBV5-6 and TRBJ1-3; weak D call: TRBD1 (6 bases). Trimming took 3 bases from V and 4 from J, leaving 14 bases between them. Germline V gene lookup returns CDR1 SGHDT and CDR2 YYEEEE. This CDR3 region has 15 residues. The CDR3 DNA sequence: TGTGCCAGCAGCTATGGGACATCGAGCGGAAACACCATATATTTT. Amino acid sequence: CASSYGTSSGNTIYF.

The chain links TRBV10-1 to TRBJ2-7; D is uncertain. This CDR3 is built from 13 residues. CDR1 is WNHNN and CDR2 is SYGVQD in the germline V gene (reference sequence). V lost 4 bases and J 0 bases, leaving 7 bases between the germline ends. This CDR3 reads CASSGPSSYEQYF. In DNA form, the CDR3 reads TGCGCCAGCAGTGGCCCGAGCTCCTACGAGCAGTACTTC.

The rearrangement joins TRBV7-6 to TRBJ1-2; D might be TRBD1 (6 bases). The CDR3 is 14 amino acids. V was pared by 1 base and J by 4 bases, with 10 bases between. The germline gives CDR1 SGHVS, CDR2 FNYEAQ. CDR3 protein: CASSLGPGVYGYTF. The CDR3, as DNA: TGTGCCAGCAGCTTAGGCCCAGGGGTCTATGGCTACACCTTC.

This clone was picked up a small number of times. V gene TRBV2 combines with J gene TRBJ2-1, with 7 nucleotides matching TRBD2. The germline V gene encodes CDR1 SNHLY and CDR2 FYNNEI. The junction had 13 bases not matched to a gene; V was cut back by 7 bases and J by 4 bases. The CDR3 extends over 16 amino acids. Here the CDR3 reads CASNYHSGRLYNEQFF. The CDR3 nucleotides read TGTGCCAGCAATTATCATAGCGGGCGCCTATACAATGAGCAGTTCTTC.

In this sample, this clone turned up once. The chain's CDR3 is CASSLEGLAAYNEQFF. In DNA form, the CDR3 reads TGTGCCAGCAGCTTAGAGGGGCTAGCGGCGTACAATGAGCAGTTCTTC. The chain carries TRBV13 and TRBJ2-1, with 7 positions matching TRBD2. CDR1 is PRHDT, CDR2 FYEKMQ, per germline (reference sequence). The CDR3 totals 16 residues. V shed 1 base, J shed 4 bases, and the junction held 7 bases outside the gene matches.

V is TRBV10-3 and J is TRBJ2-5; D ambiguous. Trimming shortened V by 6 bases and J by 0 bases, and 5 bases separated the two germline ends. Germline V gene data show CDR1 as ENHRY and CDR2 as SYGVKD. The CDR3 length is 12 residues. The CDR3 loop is CAISNYQETQYF. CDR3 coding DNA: TGTGCCATCAGCAATTACCAAGAGACCCAGTACTTC.

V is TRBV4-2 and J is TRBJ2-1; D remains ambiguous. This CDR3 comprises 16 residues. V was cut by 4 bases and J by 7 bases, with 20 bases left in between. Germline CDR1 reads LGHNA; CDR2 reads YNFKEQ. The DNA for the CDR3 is TGTGCCAGCAGCCCCCCCCGCCATACTGGGCCGAATGAGCAGTTCTTC. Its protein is CASSPPRHTGPNEQFF.

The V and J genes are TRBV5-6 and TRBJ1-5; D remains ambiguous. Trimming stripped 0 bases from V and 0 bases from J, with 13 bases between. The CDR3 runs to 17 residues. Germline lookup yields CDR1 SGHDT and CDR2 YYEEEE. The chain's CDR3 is CASSLGFSLHSNQPQHF. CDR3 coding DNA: TGTGCCAGCAGCTTGGGTTTCTCCTTACATAGCAATCAGCCCCAGCATTTT.

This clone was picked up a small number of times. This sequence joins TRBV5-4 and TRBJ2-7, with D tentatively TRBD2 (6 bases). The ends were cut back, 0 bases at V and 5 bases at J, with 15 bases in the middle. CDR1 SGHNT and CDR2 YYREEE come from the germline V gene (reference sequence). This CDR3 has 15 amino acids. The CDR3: CASSLAAGGRDEQYF. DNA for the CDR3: TGTGCCAGCAGCTTGGCAGCTGGGGGGAGAGACGAGCAGTACTTC. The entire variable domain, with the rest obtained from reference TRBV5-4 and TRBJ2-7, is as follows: ETGVTQSPTHLIKTRGQQVTLRCSSQSGHNTVSWYQQALGQGPQFIFQYYREEENGRGNFPPRFSGLQFPNYSSELNVNALELDDSALYLCASSLAAGGRDEQYFGPGTRLTVT.

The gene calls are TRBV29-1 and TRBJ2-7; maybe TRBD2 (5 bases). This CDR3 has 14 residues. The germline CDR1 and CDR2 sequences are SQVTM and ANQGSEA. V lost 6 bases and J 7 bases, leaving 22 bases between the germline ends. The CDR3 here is CSVRVTNIPGEQYF. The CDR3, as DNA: TGCAGCGTCCGAGTAACGAACATTCCGGGGGAGCAGTACTTC.

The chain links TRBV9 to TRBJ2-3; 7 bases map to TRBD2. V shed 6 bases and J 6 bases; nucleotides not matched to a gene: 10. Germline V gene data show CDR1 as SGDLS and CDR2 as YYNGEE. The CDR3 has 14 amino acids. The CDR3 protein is CASTATSWADTQYF. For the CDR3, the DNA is TGTGCCAGCACCGCGACTAGCTGGGCCGATACGCAGTATTTT.

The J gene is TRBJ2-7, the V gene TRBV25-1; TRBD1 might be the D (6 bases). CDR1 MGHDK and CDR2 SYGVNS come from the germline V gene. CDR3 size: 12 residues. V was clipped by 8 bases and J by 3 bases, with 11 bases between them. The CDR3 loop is CASSPTGYEQYF. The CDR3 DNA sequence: TGTGCCAGCTCACCGACAGGCTACGAGCAGTACTTC.

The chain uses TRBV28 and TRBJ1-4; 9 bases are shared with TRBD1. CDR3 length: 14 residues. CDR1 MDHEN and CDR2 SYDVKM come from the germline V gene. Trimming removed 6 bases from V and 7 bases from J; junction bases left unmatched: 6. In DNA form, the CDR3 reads TGTGCCAGCAGAACAGGGGGCTTGAGTGAAAAACTGTTTTTT. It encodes CASRTGGLSEKLFF.

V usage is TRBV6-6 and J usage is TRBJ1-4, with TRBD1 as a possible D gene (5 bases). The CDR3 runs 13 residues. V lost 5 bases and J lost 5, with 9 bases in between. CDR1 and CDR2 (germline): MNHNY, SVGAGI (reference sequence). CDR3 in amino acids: CASSGALNEKLFF. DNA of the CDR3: TGTGCCAGCAGTGGGGCCTTGAATGAAAAACTGTTTTTT.

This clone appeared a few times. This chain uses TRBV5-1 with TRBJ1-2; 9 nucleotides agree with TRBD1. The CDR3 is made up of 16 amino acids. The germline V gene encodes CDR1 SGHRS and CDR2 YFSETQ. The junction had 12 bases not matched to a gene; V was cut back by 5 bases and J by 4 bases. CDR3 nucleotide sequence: TGCGCCAGCAGGCAAACACCTACAGGGGGCGGCTATGGCTACACCTTC. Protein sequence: CASRQTPTGGGYGYTF.

The CDR3 here is CASRLVAGGPSDTQYF. The CDR3 DNA reads TGTGCAAGTCGCTTAGTAGCGGGAGGGCCCTCAGATACGCAGTATTTT. The chain couples TRBV12-2 to TRBJ2-3; the DNA was not used to check the table's D call, TRBD2. TRBV12-2 is reported as a pseudogene. The CDR3 covers 16 residues.

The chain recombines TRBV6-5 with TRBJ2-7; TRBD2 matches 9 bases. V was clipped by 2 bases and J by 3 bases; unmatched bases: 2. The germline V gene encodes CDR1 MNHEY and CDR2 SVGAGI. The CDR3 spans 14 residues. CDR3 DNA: TGTGCCAGCAGTTACGGAGCGGGGGGCTACGAGCAGTACTTC. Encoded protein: CASSYGAGGYEQYF.

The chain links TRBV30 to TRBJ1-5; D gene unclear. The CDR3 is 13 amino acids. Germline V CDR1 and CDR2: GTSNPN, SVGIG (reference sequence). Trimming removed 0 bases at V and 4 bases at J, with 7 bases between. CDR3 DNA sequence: TGTGCCTGGAGTGTACTGGAGAATCAGCCCCAGCATTTT. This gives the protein CAWSVLENQPQHF.

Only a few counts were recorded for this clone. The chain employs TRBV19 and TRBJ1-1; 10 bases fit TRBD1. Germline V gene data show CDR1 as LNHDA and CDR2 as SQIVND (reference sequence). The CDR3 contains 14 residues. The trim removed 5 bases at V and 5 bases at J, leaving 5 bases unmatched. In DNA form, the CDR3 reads TGTGCCAGTAGTTTAAGACAGGGGGCTACTGAAGCTTTCTTT. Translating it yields CASSLRQGATEAFF.

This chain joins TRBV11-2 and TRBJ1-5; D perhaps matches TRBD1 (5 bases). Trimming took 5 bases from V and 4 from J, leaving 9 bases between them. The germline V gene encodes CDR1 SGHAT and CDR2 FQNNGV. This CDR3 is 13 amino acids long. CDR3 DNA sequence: TGTGCCAGCAGCATTCAGGGAAATCAGCCCCAGCATTTT. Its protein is CASSIQGNQPQHF.

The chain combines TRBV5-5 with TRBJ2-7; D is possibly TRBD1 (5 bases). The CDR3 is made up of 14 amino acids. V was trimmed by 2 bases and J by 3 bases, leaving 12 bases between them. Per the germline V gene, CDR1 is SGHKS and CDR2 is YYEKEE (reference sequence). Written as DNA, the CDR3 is TGTGCCAGCAGCTTTGAGCCAAGGGGCTACGAGCAGTACTTC. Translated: CASSFEPRGYEQYF.

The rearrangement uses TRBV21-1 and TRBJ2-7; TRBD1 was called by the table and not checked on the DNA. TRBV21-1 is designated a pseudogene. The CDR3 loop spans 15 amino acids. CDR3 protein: CASSRRTGVVYEQYF. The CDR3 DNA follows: TGTGCCAGCAGCCGAAGGACAGGGGTTGTCTACGAGCAGTACTTC.

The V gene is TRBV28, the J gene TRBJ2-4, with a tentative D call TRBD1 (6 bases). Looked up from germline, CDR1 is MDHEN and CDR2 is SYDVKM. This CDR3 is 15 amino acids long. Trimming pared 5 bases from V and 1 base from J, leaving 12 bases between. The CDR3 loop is CASSLQGRAKNIQYF. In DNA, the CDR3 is TGTGCCAGCAGTCTACAGGGAAGGGCCAAAAACATTCAGTACTTC.